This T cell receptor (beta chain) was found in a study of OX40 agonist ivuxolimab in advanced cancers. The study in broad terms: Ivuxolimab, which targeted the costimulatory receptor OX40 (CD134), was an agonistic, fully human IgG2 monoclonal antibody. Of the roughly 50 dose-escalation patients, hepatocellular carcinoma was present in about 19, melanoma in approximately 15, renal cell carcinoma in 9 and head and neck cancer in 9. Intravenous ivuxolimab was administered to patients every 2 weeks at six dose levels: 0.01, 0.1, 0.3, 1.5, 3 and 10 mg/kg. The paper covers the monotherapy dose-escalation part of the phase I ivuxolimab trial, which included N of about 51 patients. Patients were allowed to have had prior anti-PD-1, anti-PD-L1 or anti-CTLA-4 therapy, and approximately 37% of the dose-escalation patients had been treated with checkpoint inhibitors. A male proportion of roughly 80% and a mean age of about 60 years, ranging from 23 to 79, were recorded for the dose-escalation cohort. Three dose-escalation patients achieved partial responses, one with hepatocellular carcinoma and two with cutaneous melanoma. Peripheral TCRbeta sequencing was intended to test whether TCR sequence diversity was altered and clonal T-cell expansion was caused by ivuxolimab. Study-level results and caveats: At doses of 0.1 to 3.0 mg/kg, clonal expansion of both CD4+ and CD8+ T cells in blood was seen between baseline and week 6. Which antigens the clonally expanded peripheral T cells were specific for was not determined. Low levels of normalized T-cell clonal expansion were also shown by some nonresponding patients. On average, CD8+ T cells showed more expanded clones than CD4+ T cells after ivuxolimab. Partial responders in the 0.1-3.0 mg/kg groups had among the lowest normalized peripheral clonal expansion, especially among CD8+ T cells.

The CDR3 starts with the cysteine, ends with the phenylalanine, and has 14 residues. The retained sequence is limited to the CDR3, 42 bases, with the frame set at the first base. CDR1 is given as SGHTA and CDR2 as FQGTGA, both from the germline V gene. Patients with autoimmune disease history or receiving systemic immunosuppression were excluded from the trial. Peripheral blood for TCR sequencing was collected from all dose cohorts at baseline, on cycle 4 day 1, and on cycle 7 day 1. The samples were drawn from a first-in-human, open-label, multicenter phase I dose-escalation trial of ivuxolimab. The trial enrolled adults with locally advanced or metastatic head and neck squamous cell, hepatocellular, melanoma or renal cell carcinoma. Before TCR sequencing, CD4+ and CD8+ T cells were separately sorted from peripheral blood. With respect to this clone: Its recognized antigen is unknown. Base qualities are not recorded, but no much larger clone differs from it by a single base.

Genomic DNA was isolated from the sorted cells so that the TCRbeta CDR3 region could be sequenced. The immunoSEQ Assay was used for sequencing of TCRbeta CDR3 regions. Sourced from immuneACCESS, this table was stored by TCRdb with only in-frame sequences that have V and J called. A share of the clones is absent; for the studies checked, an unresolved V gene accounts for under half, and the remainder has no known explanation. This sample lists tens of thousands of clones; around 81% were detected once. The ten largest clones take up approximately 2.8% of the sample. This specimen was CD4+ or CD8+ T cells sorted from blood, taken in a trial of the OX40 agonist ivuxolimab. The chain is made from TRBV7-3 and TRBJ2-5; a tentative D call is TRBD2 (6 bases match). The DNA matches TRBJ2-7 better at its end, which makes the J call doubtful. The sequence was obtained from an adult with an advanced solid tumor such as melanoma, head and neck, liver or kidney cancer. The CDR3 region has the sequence CASSSGLPPYEQYF. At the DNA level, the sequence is TGTGCCAGCAGCTCGGGACTTCCCCCCTACGAGCAGTACTTC.